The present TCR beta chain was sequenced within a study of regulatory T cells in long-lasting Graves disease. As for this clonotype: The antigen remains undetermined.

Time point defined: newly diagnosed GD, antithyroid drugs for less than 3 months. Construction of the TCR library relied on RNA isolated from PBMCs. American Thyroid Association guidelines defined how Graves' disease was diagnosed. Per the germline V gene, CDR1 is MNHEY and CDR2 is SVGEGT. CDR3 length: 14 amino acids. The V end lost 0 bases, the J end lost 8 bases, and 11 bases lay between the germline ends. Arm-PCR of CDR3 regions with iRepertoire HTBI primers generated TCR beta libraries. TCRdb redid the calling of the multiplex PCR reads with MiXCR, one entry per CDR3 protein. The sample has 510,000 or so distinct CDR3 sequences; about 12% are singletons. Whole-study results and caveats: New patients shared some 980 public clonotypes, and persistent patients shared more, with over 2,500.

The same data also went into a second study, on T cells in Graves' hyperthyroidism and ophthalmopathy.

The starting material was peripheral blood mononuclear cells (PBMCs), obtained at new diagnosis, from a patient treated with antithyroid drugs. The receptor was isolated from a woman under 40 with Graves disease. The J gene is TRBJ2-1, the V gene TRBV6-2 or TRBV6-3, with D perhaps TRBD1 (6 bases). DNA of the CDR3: TGTGCCAGCAGTTACTCAACAGGGTCCGATGAGCAGTTCTTC. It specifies CASSYSTGSDEQFF.